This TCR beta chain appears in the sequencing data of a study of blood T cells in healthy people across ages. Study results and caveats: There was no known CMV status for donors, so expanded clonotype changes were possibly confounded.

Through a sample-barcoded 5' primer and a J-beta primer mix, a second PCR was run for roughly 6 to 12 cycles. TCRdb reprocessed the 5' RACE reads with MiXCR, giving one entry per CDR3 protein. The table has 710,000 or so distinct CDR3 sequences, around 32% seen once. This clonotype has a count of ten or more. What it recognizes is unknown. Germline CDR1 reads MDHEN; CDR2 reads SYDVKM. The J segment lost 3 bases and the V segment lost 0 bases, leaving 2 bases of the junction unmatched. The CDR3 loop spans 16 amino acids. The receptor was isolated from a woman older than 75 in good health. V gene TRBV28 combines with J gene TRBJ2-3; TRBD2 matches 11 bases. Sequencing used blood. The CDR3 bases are TGTGCCAGCAGTTTATGGCTAGCGGGGGGTACAGATACGCAGTATTTT. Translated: CASSLWLAGGTDTQYF.